Listed below are T cell receptor beta chains from one sample, sequenced in a study of regulatory T cells in long-lasting Graves disease. From the multiplex PCR reads, TCRdb called clonotypes with MiXCR, one entry per CDR3 protein. The repertoire has approximately 400,000 distinct CDR3 sequences, roughly 24% of them found once; the top ten carry 28%. The specimen was peripheral blood mononuclear cells (PBMCs), collected when the disease was refractory, from a patient treated with antithyroid drugs. These TCRs come from a woman in her thirties or forties with Graves disease. Each CDR3 is given with its conserved first and last residue. The D gene is left open where the match is weak. For some rows the clone size is stated as once, few or many, or as a class when expanded; others skip it.

D,size,V,J,CDR3,DNA
NA,many,TRBV13,TRBJ2-7,CASSSTRRAANSYEQYF,TGTGCCAGCAGCTCCACCCGACGGGCAGCCAACTCCTACGAGCAGTACTTC
TRBD2,many,TRBV28,TRBJ2-5,CASSLLGRDAERRTQYF,TGTGCCAGCAGTTTATTGGGGAGGGACGCCGAAAGGCGTACCCAGTACTTC
TRBD1,many,TRBV6-1,TRBJ1-1,CASRGTGGLTEAFF,TGTGCCAGCAGGGGAACAGGGGGCCTCACTGAAGCTTTCTTT
NA,NA,TRBV15,TRBJ1-5,CATSGGENQPQHF,TGTGCCACCAGCGGCGGGGAGAATCAGCCCCAGCATTTT
NA,few,TRBV11-2,TRBJ1-4,CASSLVGVGYEKLFF,TGTGCCAGCAGCTTAGTGGGAGTCGGGTACGAAAAACTGTTTTTT
TRBD1,few,TRBV6-9,TRBJ1-5,CASSYSKGGGNQPQHF,TGTGCCAGCAGTTACTCGAAAGGGGGCGGAAATCAGCCCCAGCATTTT
NA,few,TRBV29-1,TRBJ1-3,CSVGSSGNTIYF,TGCAGCGTTGGAAGCTCTGGAAACACCATATATTTT
TRBD1,many,TRBV27,TRBJ1-2,CASSRPGQASSYTF,TGTGCCAGCAGTCGTCCGGGACAGGCTAGTAGCTACACCTTC
NA,NA,TRBV7-8,TRBJ2-2,CASSLGSSNTGELFF,TGTGCCAGCAGCTTAGGCAGCTCGAACACCGGGGAGCTGTTTTTT
TRBD1,once,TRBV29-1,TRBJ2-1,CSADRGNEQFF,TGCAGCGCCGACAGGGGCAATGAGCAGTTCTTC
NA,few,TRBV20-1,TRBJ2-5,CSANDPRSQETQYF,TGCAGTGCTAACGACCCCAGGTCCCAAGAGACCCAGTACTTC
NA,NA,TRBV19,TRBJ2-3,CASRSKQGSGDTQYF,TGTGCCAGTAGAAGTAAACAGGGAAGTGGCGATACGCAGTATTTT
NA,NA,TRBV30,TRBJ2-7,CAWNNWLSNYEQYF,TGTGCCTGGAATAACTGGCTCTCAAACTACGAGCAGTACTTC
TRBD2,NA,TRBV12-3/TRBV12-4,TRBJ2-1,CASSPGTSKTFF,TGTGCCAGCAGTCCTGGGACTAGTAAAACCTTCTTC
NA,few,TRBV5-1,TRBJ2-2,CASSLAQQRTGELFF,TGCGCCAGCAGCCTGGCTCAGCAGCGCACCGGGGAGCTGTTTTTT
NA,NA,TRBV7-9,TRBJ1-4,CASSLARREAANEKLFF,TGTGCCAGCAGCTTAGCCCGTCGGGAGGCGGCTAATGAAAAACTGTTTTTT
TRBD1,many,TRBV7-9,TRBJ1-4,CASSLVTGQGLYDIAEKRFF,TGTGCCAGCAGCTTAGTTACCGGACAGGGTCTGTACGATATCGCTGAAAAACGGTTTTTT
NA,NA,TRBV28,TRBJ2-2,CASSLPPPVGELFF,TGTGCCAGCAGTTTACCCCCCCCCGTCGGGGAGCTGTTTTTT
NA,many,TRBV24-1,TRBJ2-6,CATSDRRAGANVLTF,TGTGCCACCAGTGATAGGAGGGCTGGGGCCAACGTCCTGACTTTC
TRBD1,NA,TRBV14,TRBJ1-1,CASSQLTGGTEAFF,TGTGCCAGCAGCCAACTGACAGGGGGCACTGAAGCTTTCTTT
NA,many,TRBV28,TRBJ1-2,CASIKTGGGYTF,TGTGCCAGCATTAAAACTGGCGGCGGCTACACCTTC
NA,once,TRBV7-9,TRBJ2-3,CASSFLGLGTDTQYF,TGTGCCAGCAGCTTCCTAGGGCTCGGCACAGATACGCAGTATTTT
NA,many,TRBV11-2,TRBJ1-1,CASSLGPRTEAFF,TGTGCCAGCAGCTTAGGGCCTAGGACTGAAGCTTTCTTT
NA,few,TRBV27,TRBJ1-5,CAVGQPQHF,TGTGCCGTAGGGCAGCCCCAGCATTTT
NA,NA,TRBV20-1,TRBJ2-2,CSAGPGQNTGELFF,TGCAGTGCTGGGCCGGGACAGAACACCGGGGAGCTGTTTTTT
TRBD2,NA,TRBV20-1,TRBJ2-1,CSAGPGLALNEQFF,TGCAGTGCTGGACCGGGACTAGCGTTAAATGAGCAGTTCTTC
NA,NA,TRBV18,TRBJ2-5,CASSPPYTQRAQYF,TGTGCCAGCTCACCTCCCTACACCCAGCGGGCCCAGTACTTC
NA,NA,TRBV28,TRBJ1-5,CASGAGGSSNQPQHF,TGTGCCAGCGGAGCCGGCGGAAGTAGCAATCAGCCCCAGCATTTT
NA,few,TRBV6-1,TRBJ2-2,CASEIRGLFNTGELFF,TGTGCCAGCGAAATCAGGGGTCTCTTCAACACCGGGGAGCTGTTTTTT
TRBD2,few,TRBV5-1,TRBJ2-3,CASSPGLVADTQYF,TGCGCCAGCAGCCCGGGACTAGTTGCAGATACGCAGTATTTT
TRBD2,NA,TRBV7-8,TRBJ2-1,CASSPGTSGRGNEQFF,TGTGCCAGCAGCCCCGGGACTAGCGGGAGAGGCAATGAGCAGTTCTTC
NA,NA,TRBV2,TRBJ2-3,CAILKYESDTQYF,TGTGCCATACTTAAATACGAGTCAGATACGCAGTATTTT
NA,NA,TRBV20-1,TRBJ1-1,CSARGGAEAFF,TGCAGTGCTAGAGGGGGGGCTGAAGCTTTCTTT
NA,NA,TRBV25-1,TRBJ2-1,CASKLRDIQFF,TGTGCCAGCAAATTACGGGACATACAGTTCTTC
NA,NA,TRBV19,TRBJ1-2,CASSLQPGINYGYTF,TGTGCCAGTAGTCTCCAACCAGGGATTAACTATGGCTACACCTTC
TRBD2,many,TRBV3-1,TRBJ2-7,CASSPLAGGSYEQYF,TGTGCCAGCAGCCCCCTAGCGGGAGGCTCCTACGAGCAGTACTTC
NA,few,TRBV6-1,TRBJ1-4,CASSPLVRGFNEKLFF,TGTGCCAGCAGTCCACTCGTGAGGGGCTTTAATGAAAAACTGTTTTTT
NA,NA,TRBV10-2,TRBJ1-6,CASSARAAVHWMPYNSPLHF,TGCGCCAGCAGCGCCCGTGCCGCCGTGCACTGGATGCCATATAATTCACCCCTCCACTTT
TRBD2,many,TRBV28,TRBJ2-7,CASRETSGRAEQYF,TGTGCCAGCAGGGAGACTAGCGGGAGGGCCGAGCAGTACTTC
TRBD1,few,TRBV5-1,TRBJ1-5,CASSDGTGRPQHF,TGCGCCAGCAGCGATGGGACAGGGAGGCCCCAGCATTTT
NA,few,TRBV19,TRBJ2-7,CATQEYPTYEQYF,TGTGCCACACAAGAATATCCAACCTACGAGCAGTACTTC
TRBD2,many,TRBV10-3,TRBJ2-5,CAISDGAGVGTQYF,TGTGCCATCAGTGATGGAGCGGGAGTGGGGACCCAGTACTTC
TRBD1,few,TRBV29-1,TRBJ2-7,CSGGGQGGQEQYF,TGCAGCGGGGGGGGACAGGGGGGACAAGAGCAGTACTTC
TRBD2,few,TRBV10-3,TRBJ2-7,CAIRTGTSGVSSYEQYF,TGTGCCATCAGGACCGGGACTAGCGGGGTTAGCTCCTACGAGCAGTACTTC
TRBD2,many,TRBV20-1,TRBJ2-5,CSARDPAGGRETQYF,TGCAGTGCTAGAGATCCAGCGGGAGGTCGAGAGACCCAGTACTTC
TRBD2,many,TRBV11-2,TRBJ2-7,CASSRAGATYEQYF,TGTGCCAGCAGCCGAGCGGGAGCGACCTACGAGCAGTACTTC
TRBD1,many,TRBV28,TRBJ2-4,CASSGLGQTKNIQYF,TGTGCCAGCAGCGGTCTGGGACAGACCAAAAACATTCAGTACTTC
NA,few,TRBV20-1,TRBJ2-7,CSAGSPGLYEQYF,TGCAGTGCCGGAAGCCCAGGGTTGTACGAGCAGTACTTC
NA,many,TRBV6-1,TRBJ2-5,CASTDNRARETQYF,TGTGCCAGCACCGATAACAGGGCTAGAGAGACCCAGTACTTC
TRBD2,NA,TRBV6-5,TRBJ2-2,CASSYSHSSGGPGELFF,TGTGCCAGCAGTTACTCTCATTCTAGCGGGGGACCCGGGGAGCTGTTTTTT
NA,many,TRBV28,TRBJ1-1,CASSLRQVRVTEAFF,TGTGCCAGCAGTTTGCGACAGGTTAGGGTAACTGAAGCTTTCTTT
NA,few,TRBV18,TRBJ2-7,CASSPQASYEQYF,TGTGCCAGCTCACCTCAGGCTTCCTACGAGCAGTACTTC
NA,NA,TRBV6-5,TRBJ2-7,CASSYSGQSHVEYF,TGTGCCAGCAGTTACTCTGGACAGTCCCATGTGGAGTACTTC
TRBD2,many,TRBV20-1,TRBJ2-2,CSARGLAGESGELFF,TGCAGTGCTAGGGGACTAGCGGGAGAGTCCGGGGAGCTGTTTTTT
TRBD2,few,TRBV7-3,TRBJ2-5,CASGSGSMETQYF,TGTGCCAGCGGGAGCGGGAGTATGGAGACCCAGTACTTC
NA,once,TRBV6-5,TRBJ2-1,CASSYSGRDPYNEQFF,TGTGCCAGCAGTTACTCGGGCAGGGACCCTTACAATGAGCAGTTCTTC